This T cell receptor beta chain was documented in a study of T cells in placental villitis. Turning to the overall study: To test an allograft-versus-infection hypothesis, the study compared placental TCR-beta repertoires across three groups: villitis of unknown etiology, unaffected controls matched for gestational age, and infectious villitis.

Trimmed from V: 1 base; trimmed from J: 5 bases; junction bases lacking a gene match: 8. Counted from cysteine to phenylalanine, this CDR3 has 17 amino acids. This entry keeps only the CDR3 DNA: 51 bases, framed from base 1. The germline V gene encodes CDR1 PRHDT and CDR2 FYEKMQ (reference sequence). What the research found in general, with its limitations: Higher clonality was observed in villitis of unknown etiology placentae than in controls (median approximately 0.052 versus 0.0054, p=0.0025), a finding indicative of clonal expansion. Sequencing bulk tissue made it impossible to distinguish helper, regulatory or cytotoxic T cells or to tell maternal from fetal T cells, and the approach excluded gamma-delta receptors. CMV-specific clone frequencies were higher in infectious CMV cases than in villitis of unknown etiology (roughly 0.011 vs 0.001), and the villitis of unknown etiology frequencies did not differ from those of controls. Because the paraffin blocks included small amounts of decidua, some of the captured T cells, particularly in controls, may have been decidual rather than villous infiltrates. In villitis of unknown etiology, the expanded clones were mostly private to each individual placenta, which suggests that there was no single initiating antigen.

Note on this clone: It lacks a known antigen. No quality values exist for individual bases; no much larger clone is one base distant.

Using the immunoSEQ v4 bias-controlled multiplex PCR assay, run blinded to group allocation, TCR-beta CDR3 regions were amplified from genomic DNA. Reference gene primers were added alongside TCR-beta primers to estimate nucleated cell and T cell quantities per sample. Sequencing of the libraries was performed on an Illumina MiSeq with a 100-cycle paired-end protocol. On the authors' methods: Diversity and richness were calculated in immunoSEQ Analyzer software; richness by iChao1, clonality based on Pielou evenness and Shannon diversity (0-1, higher means less diverse). Using confidence 3 and substitution 2, CDR3 amino acid sequences together with their V/J genes were queried against VDJdb for CMV, EBV and influenza A specificities. The Morisita-Horn index was used to assess TCR-beta amino acid clonotype overlap between villitis of unknown etiology, infectious villitis and control repertoires. TCRdb mirrors the immuneACCESS table, restricted to in-frame sequences. Some clones are absent from its copies; in checked studies, under half trace to an unresolved V gene, and the reason for the others is unknown. V and J calls and clone size follow that table, whereas D and trimming were derived from the DNA. A total of some 2,000 clones appear in this sample, approximately 81% of them only once. The ten largest clones take up 11% of the sample.

Some eleven placentae had a pathological diagnosis of high-grade villitis of unknown etiology and were chosen using the Amsterdam Criteria. Significantly higher gravidity and parity and more prior miscarriages were observed in mothers with villitis of unknown etiology than in the control and infectious villitis groups. After delivery, the placentae were collected and evaluated both grossly and histologically, and only then was archival tissue selected. Five 10-micron scrolls were cut from each FFPE block, and DNA was isolated using the AllPrep DNA/RNA FFPE Tissue kit. DNA concentration and purity were checked by NanoDrop, and RNA quality was assessed on a Bioanalyzer.

Sequencing input: placental tissue containing maternal and fetal cells. The V and J segments used are TRBV13 and TRBJ2-1; 10 of the junction bases match TRBD2. This TCR came from a human patient with villitis of unknown etiology; the placental T cells may come from both mother and fetus. The CDR3 protein sequence reads: CASSLVLAGVTDNEQFF. The bases are TGTGCCAGCAGCTTAGTTCTAGCGGGAGTAACCGACAATGAGCAGTTCTTC.